Presented here are 8 T cell receptor beta chains from one specimen sequenced in a study of tissue T cells after allogeneic stem cell transplantation. TCRdb's table, derived via immunoSEQ multiplex PCR, lists solely in-frame clones and lacks some. The sample records 20,000 to 25,000 clones, around 67% being singletons. The starting material was tissue from the ileum, obtained at autopsy. Receptor source: a female donor aged 60 or older with lung cancer.

The CDR3 DNA sequence: TGTGCCAGCAGACCCGGGACAGCAGCAGATACGCAGTATTTT. Its translation: CASRPGTAADTQYF. This chain links TRBV9 with TRBJ2-3; 7 bases agree with TRBD1. V shed 5 bases and J 4 bases; nucleotides not matched to a gene: 7. From germline, CDR1 is SGDLS and CDR2 YYNGEE. This CDR3 spans 14 amino acids. The full variable domain, in which reference TRBV9 and TRBJ2-3 provide the parts outside the CDR3, is DSGVTQTPKHLITATGQRVTLRCSPRSGDLSVYWYQQSLDQGLQFLIQYYNGEERAKGNILERFSAQQFPDLHSELNLSSLELGDSALYFCASRPGTAADTQYFGPGTRLTVL.

The CDR3 nucleotides read TGTGCCAGCCTTAGAAGACAGTTCACAGATACGCAGTATTTT. It codes for CASLRRQFTDTQYF. This sequence joins TRBV2 and TRBJ2-3; TRBD1 is a possible D gene (5 bases). This CDR3 is 14 amino acids long. The germline V gene encodes CDR1 SNHLY and CDR2 FYNNEI. Trimming took off 8 bases at V and 2 bases at J, with 14 bases between the two ends.

This clone was seen just once. This chain uses TRBV5-5 with TRBJ2-5; 9 bases are shared with TRBD2. V gave up 4 bases and J gave up 1 base; unmatched junction bases: 2. The CDR3 has 14 amino acids. Germline-derived CDR1 and CDR2 are SGHKS and YYEKEE (reference sequence). CDR3 bases: TGTGCCAGCAGCCGGCGGGGGGGCCAAGAGACCCAGTACTTC. This gives the protein CASSRRGGQETQYF.

The rearrangement uses TRBV5-1 and TRBJ1-1; TRBD1 might be the D (5 bases). The V gene's germline CDR1 is SGHRS and CDR2 YFSETQ. The CDR3 is made up of 14 amino acids. The germline V and J ends were trimmed by 0 bases and 6 bases, with 12 bases remaining between them. CDR3 region: CASSLVEQAAEAFF. The CDR3 coding sequence is TGCGCCAGCAGCTTGGTTGAACAGGCTGCTGAAGCTTTCTTT.

The rearrangement joins TRBV19 to TRBJ1-5; no clear D gene. CDR1 LNHDA and CDR2 SQIVND come from the germline V gene (reference sequence). V was clipped by 2 bases and J by 6 bases, with 14 bases between them. This CDR3 contains 15 residues. CDR3 DNA: TGTGCCAGTAGTATATTAATTTCAATCGGTCAGCCCCAGCATTTT. This sequence encodes CASSILISIGQPQHF.

This clone was counted once. This chain connects TRBV15 to TRBJ2-3; D is possibly TRBD1 (6 bases). V lost 5 bases, J lost 3 bases, and 9 bases lay in between. CDR3 length: 13 amino acids. Germline CDR1 reads LNHNV; CDR2 reads YYDKDF (reference sequence). This CDR3 reads CATSEGTTDTQYF. CDR3 DNA sequence: TGTGCCACCAGCGAGGGGACAACAGATACGCAGTATTTT.

The chain joins TRBV5-1 to TRBJ2-1; 9 nucleotides align to TRBD2. V trimming: 3 bases; J trimming: 2 bases; junction bases outside the gene matches: 9. This CDR3 region has 17 residues. The V gene's germline CDR1 is SGHRS and CDR2 YFSETQ. CDR3 amino acids: CASSSNPGLAAYNEQFF. As DNA, the CDR3 is TGCGCCAGCAGCTCAAATCCGGGACTAGCAGCCTACAATGAGCAGTTCTTC.

V and J are TRBV12-5 and TRBJ1-5; possible D gene TRBD1, 6 bases. The CDR3 sequence is 14 residues long. V lost 3 bases and J lost 7, with 13 bases in between. Germline V gene sequence: CDR1 LGHNT, CDR2 FRNRAP. The CDR3 sequence: CASGFGGRGQPQHF. CDR3 nucleotides: TGTGCTAGTGGTTTTGGGGGGCGCGGGCAGCCCCAGCATTTT.